This passage covers 2 T cell receptor beta chains from one sample sequenced in a study of blood T cell repertoires in COVID-19 (dated by TCRdb to the early 2020s). Library preparation employed the immunoSEQ multiplex PCR assay. TCRdb provides this immuneACCESS table in a form limited to in-frame rearrangements. Some clones are lacking; in checked studies, under half of them reflect an unresolved V gene, and why the rest are absent is not known. This sample holds 310,000 or so clones; approximately 90% were observed only once. The biggest ten clones account for approximately 6% of the sample. Material: PBMCs or T cells enriched from blood (not recorded which). The receptors originated from a woman aged 25 to 39 who had recovered from COVID-19.

The V and J genes are TRBV19 and TRBJ1-6; D possibly corresponds to TRBD1 (6 bases). Trimming stripped 3 bases from V and 7 bases from J, with 13 bases between. The CDR3 is 15 residues long. CDR1 and CDR2 from the germline V gene are LNHDA and SQIVND (reference sequence). CDR3 in DNA: TGTGCCAGTAGTATTACAGGGCAACCCAATTCACCCCTCCACTTT. This codes for CASSITGQPNSPLHF.

CDR3 DNA: TGTGCCAGCAGCTCGCGCTCGGAGTCACCCCTCCACTTT. Its protein is CASSSRSESPLHF. V is TRBV7-3 and J is TRBJ1-6; D unresolved. This CDR3 has 13 residues. V dropped 4 bases and J dropped 10 bases, with 11 bases sitting between them. Germline V gives CDR1 SGHTA, CDR2 FQGTGA. Using reference TRBV7-3 and TRBJ1-6 for the parts outside the CDR3, the full variable domain is GAGVSQTPSNKVTEKGKYVELRCDPISGHTALYWYRQSLGQGPEFLIYFQGTGAADDSGLPNDRFFAVRPEGSVSTLKIQRTERGDSAVYLCASSSRSESPLHFGNGTRLTVT.